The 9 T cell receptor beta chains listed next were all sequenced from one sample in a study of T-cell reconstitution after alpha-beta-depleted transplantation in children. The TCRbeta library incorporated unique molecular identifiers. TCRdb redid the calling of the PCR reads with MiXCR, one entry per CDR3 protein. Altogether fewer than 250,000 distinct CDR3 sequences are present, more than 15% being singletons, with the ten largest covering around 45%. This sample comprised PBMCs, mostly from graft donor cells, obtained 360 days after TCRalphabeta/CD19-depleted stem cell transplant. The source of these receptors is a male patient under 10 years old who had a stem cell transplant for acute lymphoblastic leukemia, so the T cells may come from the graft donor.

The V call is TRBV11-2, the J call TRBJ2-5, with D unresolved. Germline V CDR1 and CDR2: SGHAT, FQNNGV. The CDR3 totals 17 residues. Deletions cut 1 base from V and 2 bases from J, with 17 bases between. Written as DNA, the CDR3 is TGTGCCAGCAGCTTAGGAGTTGGACGAATAAGGCAAGAGACCCAGTACTTC. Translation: CASSLGVGRIRQETQYF.

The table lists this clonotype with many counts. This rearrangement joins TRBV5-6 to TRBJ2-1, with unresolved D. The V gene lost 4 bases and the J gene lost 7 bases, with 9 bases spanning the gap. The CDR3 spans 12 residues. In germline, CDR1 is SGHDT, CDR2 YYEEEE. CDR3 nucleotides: TGTGCCAGCAGCGTAGGTTGGAATGAGCAGTTCTTC. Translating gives CASSVGWNEQFF.

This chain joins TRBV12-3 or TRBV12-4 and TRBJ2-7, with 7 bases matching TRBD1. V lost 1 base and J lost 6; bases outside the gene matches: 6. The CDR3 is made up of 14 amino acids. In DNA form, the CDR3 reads TGTGCCAGCAGTTTAGGAGGGGGCTGGGGCGAGCAGTACTTC. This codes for CASSLGGGWGEQYF.

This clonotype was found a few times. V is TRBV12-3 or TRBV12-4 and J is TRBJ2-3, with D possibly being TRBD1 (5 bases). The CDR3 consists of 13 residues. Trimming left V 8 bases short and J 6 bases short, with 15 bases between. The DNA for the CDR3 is TGTGCCAGCTGTATGGGTGGGGCGGATACGCAGTATTTT. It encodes CASCMGGADTQYF.

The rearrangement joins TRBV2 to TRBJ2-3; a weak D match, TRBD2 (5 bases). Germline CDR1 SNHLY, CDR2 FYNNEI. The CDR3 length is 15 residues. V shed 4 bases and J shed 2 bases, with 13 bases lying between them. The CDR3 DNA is TGTGCCAGCAGTGTAGAGGGCCCCTCCACAGATACGCAGTATTTT. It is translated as CASSVEGPSTDTQYF. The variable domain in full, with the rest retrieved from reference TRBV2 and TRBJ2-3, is EPEVTQTPSHQVTQMGQEVILRCVPISNHLYFYWYRQILGQKVEFLVSFYNNEISEKSEIFDDQFSVERPDGSNFTLKIRSTKLEDSAMYFCASSVEGPSTDTQYFGPGTRLTVL.

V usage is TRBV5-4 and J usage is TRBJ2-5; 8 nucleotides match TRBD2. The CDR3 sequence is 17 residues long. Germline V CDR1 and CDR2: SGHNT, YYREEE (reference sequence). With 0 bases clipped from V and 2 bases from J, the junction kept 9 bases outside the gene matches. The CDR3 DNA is TGTGCCAGCAGCTTGGGGGTTTCTAGCGGGCAACAAGAGACCCAGTACTTC. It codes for CASSLGVSSGQQETQYF.

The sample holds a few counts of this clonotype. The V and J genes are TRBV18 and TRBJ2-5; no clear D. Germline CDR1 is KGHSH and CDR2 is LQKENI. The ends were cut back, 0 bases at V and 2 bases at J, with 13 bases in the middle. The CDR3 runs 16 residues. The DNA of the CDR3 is TGTGCCAGCTCACCACCGTCCCCGGACCCACAAGAGACCCAGTACTTC. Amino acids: CASSPPSPDPQETQYF.

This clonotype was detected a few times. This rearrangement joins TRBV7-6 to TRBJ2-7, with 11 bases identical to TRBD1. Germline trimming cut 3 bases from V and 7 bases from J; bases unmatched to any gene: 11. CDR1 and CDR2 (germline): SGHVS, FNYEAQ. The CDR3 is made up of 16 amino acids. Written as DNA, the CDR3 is TGTGCCAGCAGCTTTTGGGCCGGGACAGGGGGAAGTGAGCAGTACTTC. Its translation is CASSFWAGTGGSEQYF.

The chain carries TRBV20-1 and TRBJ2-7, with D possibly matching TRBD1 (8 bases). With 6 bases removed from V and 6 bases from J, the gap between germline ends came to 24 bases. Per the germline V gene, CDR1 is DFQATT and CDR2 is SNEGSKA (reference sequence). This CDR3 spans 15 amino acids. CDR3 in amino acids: CSATGGTGGTGEQYF. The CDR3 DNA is TGCAGTGCGACCGGGGGGACAGGCGGGACGGGCGAGCAGTACTTC.